This TCR beta chain was identified during a study of cytomegalovirus exposure and HLA in healthy donors. Study-wide background: A data release that came early held approximately 85 million unique TCRs from HLA-typed donors.

The CDR3 sequence is 16 residues long. Germline assignment: CDR1 MGHRA and CDR2 YSYEKL. The V and J ends lost 3 bases and 5 bases respectively, with 16 bases between them. The study ran its PCR with 60 Vbeta and 13 Jbeta primers. The repertoire was sequenced with immunoSEQ multiplex PCR; TCRdb's copy has only in-frame clones and lacks some. The table lists tens of thousands of clones, 45% to 55% of them singletons. The clonotype comes from a woman in her thirties or forties in good health and CMV-seropositive. The V call is TRBV4-1, the J call TRBJ2-2, with no clear D. Sequences were obtained from PBMCs. CDR3 DNA: TGCGCCAGCAGCCATAATCGTGGGCCTAATACCGGGGAGCTGTTTTTT. The encoded protein is CASSHNRGPNTGELFF.